This T cell receptor beta chain was recovered during a study of blood T cells in healthy people across ages. Study-level findings and limits: Older individuals had lower TCR beta diversity per million T cells (the decline was roughly linear).

As for this clonotype: What it recognizes is unknown.

A second PCR of 7 to 11 cycles used a sample-barcoded 5' primer and a J-beta primer mix. MiXCR, applied by TCRdb to the 5' RACE reads, yields one record per CDR3 protein. This table holds around 1,800,000 distinct CDR3 sequences, 35% to 50% found once. The CDR3 is made up of 15 amino acids. V was pared by 4 bases and J by 3 bases, with 16 bases between. Germline V gene lookup returns CDR1 MGHRA and CDR2 YSYEKL. Source material: blood. The receptor's source is a human donor in good health. J is TRBJ2-7 and V is TRBV4-1; D assignment may be TRBD1 or TRBD2 (5 bases each). CDR3 residues: CASSPLWDAYYEQYF. The CDR3 nucleotides read TGCGCCAGCAGCCCCCTTTGGGACGCCTACTACGAGCAGTACTTC.